This is a list of T cell receptor beta chains from one sample in a study of T cell repertoires in cytomegalovirus infection. TCRdb re-derived calls from the reads in MiXCR, one entry per CDR3 protein. Here the sample spans approximately 180,000 distinct CDR3 sequences, approximately 20% being singletons. The specimen sequenced was PBMCs. The receptors derive from a human donor in good health (CMV status not recorded). Some clones in this sample may be carry-over from other donors' samples. The CDR3 runs from the conserved cysteine through the conserved F or W. D genes are given only for firm matches. Some rows have no size entry. The others give once, few or many, or a class for an expanded clone.

j_call	clone_size	v_call	d_call	cdr3_nt	cdr3_aa
TRBJ2-7	NA	TRBV11-3	NA	TGTGCCAGCAGCTTAGAGCGGGACTTCAGCTACGAGCAGTACTTC	CASSLERDFSYEQYF
TRBJ2-7	NA	TRBV4-1	NA	TGCGCCAGCAGCCAAGAAGGATCGCCCTCCCTCGAGCAGTACTTC	CASSQEGSPSLEQYF
TRBJ2-1	NA	TRBV19	TRBD2	TGTGCCAGTAGTCCCCGGGAGGACGTTTACAATGAGCAGTTCTTC	CASSPREDVYNEQFF
TRBJ2-7	many	TRBV28	NA	TGTGCCAGCCATTTACGGGGGGCTTTTAGGGACGAGCAGTACTTC	CASHLRGAFRDEQYF
TRBJ1-2	NA	TRBV12-3/TRBV12-4	TRBD1	TGTGCCAGCAGTTATCAGGGGGAGGGTGGCTACACCTTC	CASSYQGEGGYTF
TRBJ2-1	many	TRBV7-3	NA	TGTGCCAGCAGCTTACAGGGTGGACCTGGACCCTATGAGCAGTTCTTC	CASSLQGGPGPYEQFF
TRBJ1-2	NA	TRBV20-1	NA	TGCAGTGCTAGAGATGAGGGCGCGGCCTATGGCTACACCTTC	CSARDEGAAYGYTF
TRBJ2-5	NA	TRBV19	NA	TGTGCCAGTAGTATCAATCGACTCCAAGAGACCCAGTACTTC	CASSINRLQETQYF
TRBJ1-1	many	TRBV5-1	TRBD1	TGCGCCAGCAGCCCGACGGCCACAGGGGAGAACACTGAAGCTTTCTTT	CASSPTATGENTEAFF
TRBJ2-7	NA	TRBV3-1	NA	TGTGCCAGCAGCCAAGATTCGGGATTCGAGCAGTACTTC	CASSQDSGFEQYF
TRBJ2-7	many	TRBV28	NA	TGTGCCACCAGTGACAGGAACGAGCAGTACTTC	CATSDRNEQYF
TRBJ2-7	NA	TRBV12-3/TRBV12-4	NA	TGTGCCAGCAGCCCGACTACAATCGAGCAGTACTTC	CASSPTTIEQYF
TRBJ2-7	NA	TRBV29-1	NA	TGCAGCGTTGAATCGAGTTACGAGCAGTACTTC	CSVESSYEQYF
TRBJ2-1	NA	TRBV10-1	NA	TGCGCCAGCAGTGAGCGGCCAGGGACTTACAATGAGCAGTTCTTC	CASSERPGTYNEQFF
TRBJ2-2	few	TRBV29-1	TRBD2	TGCAGCAAGACTAGCAGCACCGGGGAGCTGTTTTTT	CSKTSSTGELFF
TRBJ1-6	few	TRBV28	NA	TGTGCCAGCAGTCCGACCCAGGGGTCCTACTATAATTCACCCCTCCACTTT	CASSPTQGSYYNSPLHF
TRBJ1-2	few	TRBV4-1	NA	TGCGCCAGCAGCCAAGAACTTCGGACTCGCTATGGCTACACCTTC	CASSQELRTRYGYTF
TRBJ1-1	few	TRBV6-5	TRBD1	TGTGCCAGCAGCTCCGCGGAGGGGGCAACTGAAGCTTTCTTT	CASSSAEGATEAFF
TRBJ2-7	few	TRBV6-2/TRBV6-3	TRBD1	TGTGCCAGCAGTTATCCCGGGACAGGGTCGTTTTACGAGCAGTACTTC	CASSYPGTGSFYEQYF
TRBJ2-5	NA	TRBV6-5	TRBD2	TGTGCCAGCAGTCCGACCGAACTAGCGGCGATGGAGACCCAGTACTTC	CASSPTELAAMETQYF
TRBJ2-2	many	TRBV19	NA	TGTGCCAGTAGTATCAGCTTTGGGGCCGGGGAGCTGTTTTTT	CASSISFGAGELFF
TRBJ2-7	NA	TRBV7-3	NA	TGTGCCAGCAGCTTAAGCAGGGGATCCGAGCAGTACTTC	CASSLSRGSEQYF
TRBJ2-7	many	TRBV7-2	NA	TGTGCCAGCAGCTACGGAGGAGTGTCGAGGAACGAGCAGTACTTC	CASSYGGVSRNEQYF
TRBJ1-2	NA	TRBV18	NA	TGTGCCAGCTCACCACGGACAGTTAACTATGGCTACACCTTC	CASSPRTVNYGYTF
TRBJ2-1	few	TRBV7-9	NA	TGTGCCAGCAGTCTTGGGAATCACAATGAGCAGTTCTTC	CASSLGNHNEQFF
TRBJ2-1	few	TRBV6-5	NA	TGTGCCAGCACCGGCCGTCTGGCCCCCGGTGCCAATGAGCAGTTCTTC	CASTGRLAPGANEQFF
TRBJ1-1	few	TRBV5-1	NA	TGCGCCAGCAGCGCGCGACTGGGCACCGCCATGGAGGCTTTCTTT	CASSARLGTAMEAFF
TRBJ2-1	few	TRBV19	TRBD2	TGTGCCAGTAGTCCACGGACTAGCGGGAACCCCCGCTACAATGAGCAGTTCTTC	CASSPRTSGNPRYNEQFF
TRBJ2-7	few	TRBV28	NA	TGTGCCAGCAGTTTACCAAGCGGGCCTAAGGAGCAGTACTTC	CASSLPSGPKEQYF
TRBJ2-1	NA	TRBV5-6	NA	TGTGCCAGCAGCTTAGCGGCCAAGCAGTTCTTC	CASSLAAKQFF
TRBJ2-3	few	TRBV6-1	TRBD1	TGTGCCAGCAAGGGACAGGCCCTTAGCACAGATACGCAGTATTTT	CASKGQALSTDTQYF
TRBJ2-4	few	TRBV19	NA	TGTGCCAGTAGTATGGTGGCCCTCGGAGGGAACATTCAGTACTTC	CASSMVALGGNIQYF
TRBJ2-1	NA	TRBV18	TRBD1	TGTGCCAGCTCACCACCGGGACAGGTTAATCCGTTCTTC	CASSPPGQVNPFF
TRBJ2-1	NA	TRBV20-1	NA	TGCAGTGCTAGAGATAGTGGGCGGGAAGCCTCCAATGAGCAGTTCTTC	CSARDSGREASNEQFF
TRBJ2-1	many	TRBV12-3/TRBV12-4	NA	TGTGCCAGCAGTTTAACGGCGGGGCCGGGCAATGAGCAGTTCTTC	CASSLTAGPGNEQFF
TRBJ2-1	few	TRBV29-1	NA	TGCAGCGTTGAGGGGGCTGGCTACAATGAGCAGTTCTTC	CSVEGAGYNEQFF